This TCR beta chain was identified during a study of blood T cell repertoires in COVID-19. Study at large: Collection of acute and convalescent COVID-19 samples took place in the United States, Italy and Spain. PBMCs, B-cell-depleted T cells, or T cells were the source of the cDNA or gDNA that made up the material.

In the original workflow: Estimated nucleated cell counts came from reference gene primer amplification. Measured with immunoSEQ multiplex PCR; TCRdb has only the in-frame clones, and not every one. D and trimming come from the DNA, and the V and J calls and clone size come from that table. Of 250,000 to 300,000 clones detected, roughly nine tenths appear once; the ten largest clones hold approximately 5%. From germline, CDR1 is SGHAT and CDR2 FQNNGV. The CDR3 has 16 residues. With 3 bases clipped from V and 3 bases from J, the junction kept 7 bases outside the gene matches. This rearrangement joins TRBV11-2 to TRBJ2-3; 9 bases fit TRBD2. The source of this sequence is a woman between 40 and 50 years old who had recovered from COVID-19. The material sequenced was peripheral blood. As DNA, the CDR3 is TGTGCCAGCAGCTTCATAGCGGGAGCAAGAACAGATACGCAGTATTTT. It yields the protein CASSFIAGARTDTQYF.